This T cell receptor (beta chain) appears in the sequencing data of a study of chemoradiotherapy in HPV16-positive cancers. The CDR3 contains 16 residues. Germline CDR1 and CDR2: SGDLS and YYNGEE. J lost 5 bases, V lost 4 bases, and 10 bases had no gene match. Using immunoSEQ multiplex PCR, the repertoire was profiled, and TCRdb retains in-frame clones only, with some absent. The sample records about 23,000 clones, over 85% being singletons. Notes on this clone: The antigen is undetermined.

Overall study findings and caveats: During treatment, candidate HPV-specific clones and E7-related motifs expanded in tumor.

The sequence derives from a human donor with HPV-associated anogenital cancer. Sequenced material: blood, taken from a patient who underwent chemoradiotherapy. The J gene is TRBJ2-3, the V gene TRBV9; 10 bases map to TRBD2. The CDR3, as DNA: TGTGCCAGCAGCTTCAGGGGGGCTAGCGGGAGAGATACGCAGTATTTT. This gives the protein CASSFRGASGRDTQYF.